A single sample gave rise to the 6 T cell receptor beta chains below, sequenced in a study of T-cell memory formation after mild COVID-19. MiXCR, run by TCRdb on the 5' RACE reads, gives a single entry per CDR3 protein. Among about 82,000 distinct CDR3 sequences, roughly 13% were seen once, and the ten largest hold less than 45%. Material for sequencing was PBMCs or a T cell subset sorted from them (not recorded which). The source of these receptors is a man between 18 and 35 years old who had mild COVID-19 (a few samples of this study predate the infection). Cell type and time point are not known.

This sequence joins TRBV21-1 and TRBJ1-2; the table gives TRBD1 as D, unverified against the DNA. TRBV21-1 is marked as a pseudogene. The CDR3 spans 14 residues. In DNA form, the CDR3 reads TGTGCCAGCACCCCGAAGACAGAAAACTATGGCTACACCTTC. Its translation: CASTPKTENYGYTF.

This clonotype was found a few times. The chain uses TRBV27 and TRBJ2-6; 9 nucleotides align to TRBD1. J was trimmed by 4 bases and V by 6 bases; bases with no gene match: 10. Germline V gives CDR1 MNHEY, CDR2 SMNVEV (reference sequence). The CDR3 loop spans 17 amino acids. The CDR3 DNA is TGTGCCAGCAGCCAGTGGACAGGGGTGTTAGGGGCCAACGTCCTGACTTTC. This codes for CASSQWTGVLGANVLTF.

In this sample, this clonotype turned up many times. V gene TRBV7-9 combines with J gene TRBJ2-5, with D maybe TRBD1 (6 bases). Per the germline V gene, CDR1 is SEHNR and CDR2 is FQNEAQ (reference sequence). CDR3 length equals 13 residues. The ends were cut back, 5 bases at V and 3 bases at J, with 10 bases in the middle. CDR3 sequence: CASSTRQEETQYF. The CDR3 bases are TGTGCCAGCAGCACCCGACAGGAAGAGACCCAGTACTTC.

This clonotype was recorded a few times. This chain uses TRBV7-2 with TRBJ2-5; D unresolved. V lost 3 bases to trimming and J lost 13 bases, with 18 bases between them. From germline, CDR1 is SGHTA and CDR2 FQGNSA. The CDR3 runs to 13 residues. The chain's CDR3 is CASSFRQIGGPYF. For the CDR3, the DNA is TGTGCCAGCAGCTTTCGCCAAATCGGCGGCCCGTACTTC.

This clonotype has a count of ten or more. The CDR3 region is CASRLLEGEETQYF. CDR3 bases: TGCGCCAGCCGCCTCTTGGAGGGGGAAGAGACCCAGTACTTC. The V and J genes are TRBV10-2 and TRBJ2-5; D could derive from TRBD1 or TRBD2 (6 bases each). V lost 8 bases and J lost 3, with 16 bases in between. The CDR3 has 14 residues. Germline-derived CDR1 and CDR2 are WSHSY and SAAADI.

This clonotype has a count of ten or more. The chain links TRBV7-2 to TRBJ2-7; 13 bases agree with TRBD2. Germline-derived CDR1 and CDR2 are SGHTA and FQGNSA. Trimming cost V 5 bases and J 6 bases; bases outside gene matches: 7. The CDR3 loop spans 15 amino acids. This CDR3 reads CASSRTSGGSGEQYV. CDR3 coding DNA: TGTGCCAGCAGCCGGACTAGCGGGGGCTCGGGCGAGCAGTACGTC.